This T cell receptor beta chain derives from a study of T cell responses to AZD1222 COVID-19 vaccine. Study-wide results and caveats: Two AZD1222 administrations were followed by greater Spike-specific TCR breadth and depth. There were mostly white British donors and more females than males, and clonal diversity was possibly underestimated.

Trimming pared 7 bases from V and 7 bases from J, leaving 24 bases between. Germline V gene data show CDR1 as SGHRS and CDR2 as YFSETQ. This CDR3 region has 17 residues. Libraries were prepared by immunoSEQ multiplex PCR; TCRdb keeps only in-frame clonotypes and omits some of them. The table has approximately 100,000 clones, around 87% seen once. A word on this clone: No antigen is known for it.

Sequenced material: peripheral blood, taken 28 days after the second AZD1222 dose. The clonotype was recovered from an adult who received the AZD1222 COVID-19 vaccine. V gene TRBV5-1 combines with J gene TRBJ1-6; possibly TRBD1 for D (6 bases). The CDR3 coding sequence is TGCGCCAGCTCCCCGTGGGGCAGACAGGATCCAAATTCACCCCTCCACTTT. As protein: CASSPWGRQDPNSPLHF. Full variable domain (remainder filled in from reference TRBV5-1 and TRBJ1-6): KAGVTQTPRYLIKTRGQQVTLSCSPISGHRSVSWYQQTPGQGLQFLFEYFSETQRNKGNFPGRFSGRQFSNSRSEMNVSTLELGDSALYLCASSPWGRQDPNSPLHFGNGTRLTVT.